This T cell receptor beta chain was sequenced for a study of tumor-infiltrating lymphocytes in primary liver carcinoma. Notes on the study in general: Tumors reached a significantly greater top-250-clone fraction than blood did (p = 0.039).

As for this clonotype: The target antigen is unknown.

Constant-region priming of about 500 ng total RNA yielded TCR beta cDNA. Slightly modified ARM-PCR, run as three nested multiplex PCR rounds, produced the TCR beta libraries. Investigators reported that the first two PCR rounds, at 10 to 11 cycles each, used TRBV1-TRBV30 forward primers with a C-beta reverse primer. Via MiXCR, TCRdb re-called the multiplex PCR reads, giving one row per CDR3 protein. The sample records more than 100,000 distinct CDR3 sequences, about two thirds being singletons. This CDR3 has 15 residues. Germline lookup yields CDR1 LNHDA and CDR2 SQIVND (reference sequence). Trimming took off 3 bases at V and 5 bases at J, with 14 bases between the two ends. Starting material for RNA and DNA co-extraction consisted of about 17-31 mg of unsorted bulk tissue.

The receptor was isolated from a woman aged 55-70 years with primary liver carcinoma and hepatitis B virus infection. The V and J genes are TRBV19 and TRBJ2-1, with a tentative D call TRBD2 (5 bases). The sample was tumor-adjacent normal liver tissue. CDR3 sequence (DNA): TGTGCCAGTAGTATGAGACTAAGGAAGGACAATGAGCAGTTCTTC. As protein: CASSMRLRKDNEQFF.